The 9 T cell receptor beta chains listed next were all sequenced from one sample in a study of cytomegalovirus exposure and HLA in healthy donors. The PCR was carried out with 60 Vbeta primers and 13 Jbeta primers. Clones were sequenced by immunoSEQ multiplex PCR, and TCRdb holds only the in-frame ones, with some missing. The specimen's table records some 130,000 clones. The sample comprised PBMCs. Receptors originate from a man younger than 35 in good health and CMV-seronegative.

The rearrangement joins TRBV5-4 to TRBJ2-1; TRBD2 matches 7 bases. J was trimmed by 2 bases and V by 0 bases; bases with no gene match: 5. The CDR3 runs to 16 residues. Germline V gene data show CDR1 as SGHNT and CDR2 as YYREEE (reference sequence). The CDR3 bases are TGTGCCAGCAGCTTGGCAGCGGGGAAGACCTACAATGAGCAGTTCTTC. Translation gives CASSLAAGKTYNEQFF.

V usage is TRBV4-2 and J usage is TRBJ1-4, with a possible D match to TRBD1 (6 bases). Germline V lookup: CDR1 LGHNA, CDR2 YNFKEQ. V lost 1 base, J lost 5 bases, and 14 bases lay in between. CDR3 length: 16 amino acids. CDR3 sequence (DNA): TGTGCCAGCAGCCAAGCCCCGGGACACACCAATGAAAAACTGTTTTTT. It specifies CASSQAPGHTNEKLFF.

CDR3 in amino acids: CASSQRPWVDEQYF. CDR3 coding DNA: TGCGCCAGCAGCCAGAGGCCCTGGGTGGACGAGCAGTACTTC. The J gene is TRBJ2-7, the V gene TRBV4-1; no firm D call. Germline V gene sequence: CDR1 MGHRA, CDR2 YSYEKL. Trimming took off 3 bases at V and 5 bases at J, with 14 bases between the two ends. The length of the CDR3 is 14 residues.

The V gene is TRBV4-3, the J gene TRBJ1-4; 11 bases line up with TRBD1. Germline V gives CDR1 LGHNA, CDR2 YSLEER. This CDR3 has 16 amino acids. Trimming at V came to 0 bases and at J to 7 bases, leaving 4 bases not matched to a gene. The CDR3 protein is CASSQDWGTGGEKLFF. The CDR3 DNA sequence: TGCGCCAGCAGCCAAGATTGGGGGACAGGGGGTGAAAAACTGTTTTTT.

V gene TRBV19 combines with J gene TRBJ1-2; 10 bases match TRBD1. V shed 5 bases and J 3 bases; nucleotides not matched to a gene: 3. Germline V gives CDR1 LNHDA, CDR2 SQIVND (reference sequence). The CDR3 contains 14 residues. Written as DNA, the CDR3 is TGTGCCAGTAGTTCGACAGGGGGCGACTATGGCTACACCTTC. It encodes CASSSTGGDYGYTF.

The V call is TRBV29-1, the J call TRBJ2-7, with 9 bases identical to TRBD2. V shed 0 bases and J 2 bases; nucleotides not matched to a gene: 5. Germline assignment: CDR1 SQVTM and CDR2 ANQGSEA. CDR3 length: 15 residues. This CDR3 reads CSVEDRVAGAYEQYF. The CDR3 nucleotides are TGCAGCGTTGAAGATAGAGTAGCGGGAGCCTACGAGCAGTACTTC.

The J gene is TRBJ1-1, the V gene TRBV5-8; no firm D call. CDR3 length: 12 amino acids. Germline V gene sequence: CDR1 SGHTS, CDR2 YDEGEE. Trimming removed 4 bases from V and 3 bases from J, with 7 bases in between. CDR3 coding DNA: TGTGCCAGCAGCCCCCCATACACTGAAGCTTTCTTT. Amino acid sequence: CASSPPYTEAFF.

The genes are TRBV27 and TRBJ1-5, with D possibly being TRBD1 (6 bases). This CDR3 has 16 residues. The germline gives CDR1 MNHEY, CDR2 SMNVEV (reference sequence). The V gene lost 8 bases and the J gene lost 1 base, with 18 bases spanning the gap. DNA of the CDR3: TGTGCCAGCCGAGTGGGGGCGGCTTCCAGCAATCAGCCCCAGCATTTT. Translation gives CASRVGAASSNQPQHF.

The genes are TRBV5-1 and TRBJ1-1, with TRBD1 matching over 7 bases. The V and J ends lost 5 bases and 4 bases, in that order; junction bases with no gene match: 5. The CDR3 has 13 residues. Germline CDR1 and CDR2: SGHRS and YFSETQ. This chain's CDR3 is CASRTGLSTEAFF. The CDR3 DNA reads as TGCGCCAGCAGGACAGGGTTGAGCACTGAAGCTTTCTTT.